This T cell receptor beta chain was sequenced for a study of cytomegalovirus exposure and HLA in healthy donors. This CDR3 spans 13 amino acids. Per the germline V gene, CDR1 is GTSNPN and CDR2 is SVGIG (reference sequence). The junction had 4 bases not matched to a gene; V was cut back by 5 bases and J by 2 bases. The study ran its PCR with 60 Vbeta and 13 Jbeta primers. The data were produced by immunoSEQ multiplex PCR, yet TCRdb's version contains in-frame clones alone and is incomplete. Of roughly 170,000 clones in the sample, 84% are singletons; the top ten hold more than 0.95%. The specimen was PBMCs. The rearrangement uses TRBV30 and TRBJ1-2; 8 bases fit TRBD1. The TCR originated in a girl aged 2-9 years in good health and CMV-seropositive. The CDR3 sequence is CAWGRQGNYGYTF. The CDR3 bases are TGTGCCTGGGGACGACAGGGGAACTATGGCTACACCTTC.